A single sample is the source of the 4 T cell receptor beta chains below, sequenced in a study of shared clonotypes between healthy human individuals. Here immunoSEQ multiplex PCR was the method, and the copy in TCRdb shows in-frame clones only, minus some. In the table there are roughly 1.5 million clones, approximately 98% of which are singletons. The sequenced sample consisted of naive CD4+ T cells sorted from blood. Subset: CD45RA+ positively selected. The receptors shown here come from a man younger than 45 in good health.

The CDR3 coding sequence is TGTGCCAGCAGTGACCAGGGCCCCCTCTCCTACGAGCAGTACTTC. Its protein product is CASSDQGPLSYEQYF. The chain carries TRBV2 and TRBJ2-7; tentative D call: TRBD1 (5 bases). There are 15 residues in the CDR3. V was cut by 3 bases and J by 0 bases, with 12 bases left in between. Per the germline V gene, CDR1 is SNHLY and CDR2 is FYNNEI.

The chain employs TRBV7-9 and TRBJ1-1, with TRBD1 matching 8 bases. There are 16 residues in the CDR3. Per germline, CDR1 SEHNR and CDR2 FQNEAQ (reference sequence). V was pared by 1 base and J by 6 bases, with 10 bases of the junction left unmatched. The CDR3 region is CASSLVAGTGGAEAFF. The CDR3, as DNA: TGTGCCAGCAGCTTAGTCGCCGGGACAGGTGGGGCTGAAGCTTTCTTT.

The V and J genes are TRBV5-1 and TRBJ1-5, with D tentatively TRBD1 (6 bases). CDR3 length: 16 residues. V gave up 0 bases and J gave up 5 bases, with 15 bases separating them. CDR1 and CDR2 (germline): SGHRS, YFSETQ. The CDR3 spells CASSLDGGASDQPQHF. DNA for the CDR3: TGCGCCAGCAGCTTGGATGGGGGCGCCTCGGATCAGCCCCAGCATTTT.

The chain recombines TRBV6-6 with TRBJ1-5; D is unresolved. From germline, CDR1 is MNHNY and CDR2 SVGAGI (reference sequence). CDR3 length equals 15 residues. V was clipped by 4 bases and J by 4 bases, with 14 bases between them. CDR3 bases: TGTGCCAGCAGTTCATACACCGCGGGGAATCAGCCCCAGCATTTT. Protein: CASSSYTAGNQPQHF.